Each of the 32 T cell receptor beta chains below was sequenced from the same sample in a study of blood T cell repertoires in COVID-19. Here immunoSEQ multiplex PCR was the method, and the copy in TCRdb shows in-frame clones only, minus some. In the table there are 80,000 or so clones, roughly 79% of which are singletons. Specimen: peripheral blood. These receptors originate from a man at least 80 years old with acute or convalescent COVID-19.

J is TRBJ1-5 and V is TRBV27, with D perhaps TRBD1 (5 bases). The germline V gene encodes CDR1 MNHEY and CDR2 SMNVEV (reference sequence). The V gene lost 2 bases and the J gene lost 7 bases, with 15 bases spanning the gap. The length of the CDR3 is 15 residues. Here the CDR3 DNA reads TGTGCCAGCAGTTTACTACCGGGCCCAGGGCAGCCCCAGCATTTT. Encoded protein: CASSLLPGPGQPQHF.

The chain couples TRBV30 to TRBJ1-6; the D is unclear. This CDR3 spans 13 amino acids. V shed 2 bases and J shed 5 bases, with 7 bases lying between them. CDR1 and CDR2 from the germline V gene are GTSNPN and SVGIG (reference sequence). The CDR3 DNA reads TGTGCCTGGAGTCCCCAGGATAATTCACCCCTCCACTTT. This translates into CAWSPQDNSPLHF.

The V and J genes are TRBV2 and TRBJ1-6; 8 nucleotides line up with TRBD1. This CDR3 spans 13 amino acids. The junction had 3 bases not matched to a gene; V was cut back by 6 bases and J by 8 bases. Germline V CDR1 and CDR2: SNHLY, FYNNEI. The CDR3 region is CASRGQGDSPLHF. In DNA form, the CDR3 reads TGTGCCAGCAGAGGACAGGGAGATTCACCCCTCCACTTT.

This clone appeared a few times. The gene calls are TRBV12-3 or TRBV12-4 and TRBJ1-2; maybe TRBD1 (5 bases). Trimming removed 6 bases from V and 1 base from J, with 9 bases in between. The CDR3 is made up of 13 amino acids. The CDR3 nucleotides read TGTGCCAGCAGCTGGACACTTAACTATGGCTACACCTTC. This sequence encodes CASSWTLNYGYTF.

This clone was seen only a few times. This chain joins TRBV7-9 and TRBJ2-7; 7 bases agree with TRBD1. This CDR3 contains 15 residues. Germline V gene sequence: CDR1 SEHNR, CDR2 FQNEAQ (reference sequence). With V trimmed by 5 bases and J by 3 bases, 10 bases remained unmatched. The CDR3 loop is CASSASRTGFYEQYF. DNA of the CDR3: TGTGCCAGCAGCGCAAGCCGGACAGGATTCTACGAGCAGTACTTC.

The V call is TRBV24-1, the J call TRBJ2-2; D unclear. Germline CDR1 KGHDR, CDR2 SFDVKD. The CDR3 runs 14 residues. The V and J ends lost 2 bases and 6 bases respectively, with 9 bases between them. CDR3 sequence (DNA): TGTGCCACCAGTGATTCCCTCAGTGCCGGGGAGCTGTTTTTT. Translation gives CATSDSLSAGELFF.

This rearrangement joins TRBV5-1 to TRBJ2-7; TRBD2 agrees at 9 bases. This CDR3 region has 15 residues. CDR1 SGHRS and CDR2 YFSETQ come from the germline V gene. Losses at the gene ends were 0 bases for V and 5 bases for J; bases not matched to a gene: 6. The CDR3 sequence is CASSLAPGTSNEQYF. The CDR3 DNA is TGCGCCAGCAGCTTGGCCCCCGGGACTAGCAACGAGCAGTACTTC.

The chain carries TRBV6-5 and TRBJ2-1, with D possibly being TRBD2 (6 bases). V was clipped by 7 bases and J by 3 bases, with 10 bases between them. Germline V gene lookup returns CDR1 MNHEY and CDR2 SVGAGI. The CDR3 is 13 residues long. The CDR3 loop is CASTAGLYNEQFF. The CDR3 DNA is TGTGCCAGCACCGCGGGACTCTACAATGAGCAGTTCTTC.

The genes are TRBV14 and TRBJ2-2; 8 bases are shared with TRBD2. Germline V lookup: CDR1 SGHDN, CDR2 FVKESK. This CDR3 comprises 14 residues. Trimming took 5 bases from V and 7 from J; bases not matched to a gene: 6. The CDR3 loop reads CASSNRGGIGELFF. Written as DNA, the CDR3 is TGTGCCAGCAGCAACCGCGGGGGGATCGGGGAGCTGTTTTTT.

The genes are TRBV19 and TRBJ2-3; 8 positions match TRBD1. This CDR3 comprises 13 residues. CDR1 and CDR2 (germline): LNHDA, SQIVND (reference sequence). With 7 bases clipped from V and 3 bases from J, the junction kept 3 bases outside the gene matches. This chain's CDR3 is CASKDRATDTQYF. CDR3 in DNA: TGTGCCAGTAAGGACAGGGCTACAGATACGCAGTATTTT.

V and J are TRBV29-1 and TRBJ2-2, with D possibly being TRBD2 (5 bases). The CDR3 contains 15 residues. The V end lost 6 bases, the J end lost 0 bases, and 14 bases lay between the germline ends. CDR1 is SQVTM, CDR2 ANQGSEA, per germline. The CDR3 protein is CSVREDLANTGELFF. The CDR3 coding sequence is TGCAGCGTCCGAGAGGACTTAGCGAACACCGGGGAGCTGTTTTTT.

V and J are TRBV6-2 or TRBV6-3 and TRBJ2-1, with D perhaps matching TRBD1 (6 bases). V was shortened by 4 bases and J by 0 bases, with 10 bases between the two germline ends. The CDR3 totals 15 residues. From germline, CDR1 is MNHEY and CDR2 SVGEGT. In DNA, the CDR3 is TGTGCCAGCAGTTTACAGGGAGCCTCCTACAATGAGCAGTTCTTC. Translation: CASSLQGASYNEQFF.

The V and J genes are TRBV6-5 and TRBJ1-6, with a tentative D call TRBD1 (6 bases). The CDR3 totals 14 residues. CDR1 MNHEY and CDR2 SVGAGI come from the germline V gene. The V end lost 2 bases, the J end lost 7 bases, and 9 bases lay between the germline ends. This CDR3 is CASSYTGTNSPLHF. The CDR3 coding sequence is TGTGCCAGCAGTTACACAGGGACAAATTCACCCCTCCACTTT.

The chain couples TRBV14 to TRBJ2-2; TRBD1 might be the D (6 bases). The CDR3 covers 16 residues. Per the germline V gene, CDR1 is SGHDN and CDR2 is FVKESK. V was clipped by 4 bases and J by 4 bases, with 16 bases between them. Here the CDR3 DNA reads TGTGCCAGCAGCCGCTTATTGGGACACTCCACCGGGGAGCTGTTTTTT. It encodes CASSRLLGHSTGELFF. The full variable domain, rest sourced from reference TRBV14 and TRBJ2-2, is EAGVTQFPSHSVIEKGQTVTLRCDPISGHDNLYWYRRVMGKEIKFLLHFVKESKQDESGMPNNRFLAERTGGTYSTLKVQPAELEDSGVYFCASSRLLGHSTGELFFGEGSRLTVL.

The genes are TRBV12-3 or TRBV12-4 and TRBJ1-1, with 7 bases matching TRBD1. V dropped 5 bases and J dropped 3; count of bases not matched to a gene: 0. CDR3 length equals 12 residues. CDR3 in DNA: TGTGCCAGCAGTACAGGGGACACTGAAGCTTTCTTT. As protein: CASSTGDTEAFF.

The J gene is TRBJ1-1, the V gene TRBV18, with D possibly matching TRBD1 (6 bases). The CDR3 loop spans 15 amino acids. Germline CDR1 is KGHSH and CDR2 is LQKENI. Trimming took off 3 bases at V and 5 bases at J, with 16 bases between the two ends. The CDR3 loop reads CASSPLGTRGTEAFF. CDR3 sequence (DNA): TGTGCCAGCTCACCTTTAGGGACAAGGGGAACTGAAGCTTTCTTT.

The chain links TRBV2 to TRBJ2-1; D unclear. The V end was cut by 6 bases, the J end by 0 bases, with 15 bases between. CDR3 length: 16 amino acids. Per germline, CDR1 SNHLY and CDR2 FYNNEI. CDR3 sequence (DNA): TGTGCCAGCAGAGATTACCTACCGAGCTCCTACAATGAGCAGTTCTTC. Amino acids: CASRDYLPSSYNEQFF.

The chain uses TRBV6-6 and TRBJ1-3; D is uncertain. Per the germline V gene, CDR1 is MNHNY and CDR2 is SVGAGI (reference sequence). The CDR3 runs 12 residues. V was clipped by 6 bases and J by 2 bases, with 5 bases between them. CDR3 protein: CASRHTGNTIYF. Here the CDR3 DNA reads TGTGCCAGCAGACATACTGGAAACACCATATATTTT.

The chain carries TRBV19 and TRBJ1-5; D unclear. Germline lookup yields CDR1 LNHDA and CDR2 SQIVND (reference sequence). CDR3 size: 14 residues. V was cut by 2 bases and J by 7 bases, with 12 bases left in between. The CDR3 nucleotides are TGTGCCAGTAGTATAATTTTGGGAGACCAGCCCCAGCATTTT. Its translation: CASSIILGDQPQHF.

DNA of the CDR3: TGTGCCAGCAGTTTAAGCACAGGGGGCTCCTACGAGCAGTACTTC. This gives the protein CASSLSTGGSYEQYF. V gene TRBV27 combines with J gene TRBJ2-7; 8 nucleotides line up with TRBD1. Unmatched junction bases numbered 3, after V lost 2 bases and J lost 0 bases. The germline V gene encodes CDR1 MNHEY and CDR2 SMNVEV (reference sequence). This CDR3 is 15 amino acids long.

The rearrangement links TRBV27 to TRBJ2-5; D is uncertain. CDR1 is MNHEY, CDR2 SMNVEV, per germline (reference sequence). V lost 4 bases and J 0 bases, leaving 6 bases between the germline ends. This CDR3 has 13 residues. The DNA for the CDR3 is TGTGCCAGCAGTTACCAGTACCAAGAGACCCAGTACTTC. Translated: CASSYQYQETQYF.

This chain joins TRBV7-2 and TRBJ2-1; 9 bases line up with TRBD1. The germline V gene has CDR1 SGHTA and CDR2 FQGNSA. V lost 5 bases, J lost 4 bases, and 0 bases stayed unmatched. This CDR3 is 13 amino acids long. The CDR3, as DNA: TGTGCCAGCAGCGACAGGGGGTACAATGAGCAGTTCTTC. Protein sequence: CASSDRGYNEQFF.

The chain has TRBV6-6 and TRBJ2-7; TRBD2 is a possible D gene (5 bases). The V gene lost 6 bases and the J gene lost 3 bases, with 12 bases spanning the gap. The CDR3 sequence is 13 residues long. Looked up from germline, CDR1 is MNHNY and CDR2 is SVGAGI (reference sequence). The CDR3 spells CASSHGVVYEQYF. DNA of the CDR3: TGTGCCAGCAGCCACGGGGTAGTCTACGAGCAGTACTTC.

This clone was seen a handful of times. V and J are TRBV6-1 and TRBJ2-4; 10 bases agree with TRBD1. Trimming removed 3 bases from V and 4 bases from J; junction bases left unmatched: 3. Germline lookup yields CDR1 MNHNS and CDR2 SASEGT. There are 15 residues in the CDR3. CDR3 bases: TGTGCCAGCAGTGATCAGGGACAGGGGAAAAACATTCAGTACTTC. Translation gives CASSDQGQGKNIQYF.

J is TRBJ2-6 and V is TRBV6-5; D remains unclear. CDR1 MNHEY and CDR2 SVGAGI come from the germline V gene. V lost 4 bases and J 4 bases, leaving 5 bases between the germline ends. This CDR3 region has 13 residues. The CDR3 nucleotides read TGTGCCAGCAGTTTACTAGGGGCCAACGTCCTGACTTTC. This translates into CASSLLGANVLTF.

Details on this clone: Distinct nucleotide sequences in the sample also encode this CDR3. This rearrangement joins TRBV24-1 to TRBJ2-1, with a tentative D call TRBD1 (6 bases). The V gene's germline CDR1 is KGHDR and CDR2 SFDVKD. CDR3 length: 13 amino acids. The ends were cut back, 4 bases at V and 4 bases at J, with 7 bases in the middle. In nucleotides, the CDR3 is TGTGCCACCAGTGAGGACAGTTACAATGAGCAGTTCTTC. This translates into CATSEDSYNEQFF.

The chain carries TRBV7-2 and TRBJ2-2; 11 bases line up with TRBD2. V was clipped by 7 bases and J by 4 bases; unmatched bases: 5. The CDR3 covers 15 residues. Germline assignment: CDR1 SGHTA and CDR2 FQGNSA. This CDR3 is CASNIGLAGTGELFF. CDR3 nucleotides: TGTGCCAGCAACATCGGACTAGCGGGCACCGGGGAGCTGTTTTTT.

The chain has TRBV28 and TRBJ1-2; D is undetermined. There are 11 residues in the CDR3. CDR1 is MDHEN, CDR2 SYDVKM, per germline. Trimming removed 6 bases at V and 8 bases at J, with 10 bases between. The CDR3 sequence is CASSSSFGYTF. CDR3 bases: TGTGCCAGCAGCTCGTCCTTCGGCTACACCTTC.

The chain is built from TRBV28 and TRBJ1-5, with TRBD1 as a possible D gene (5 bases). V was cut by 4 bases and J by 5 bases, with 15 bases left in between. CDR3 length equals 15 residues. Per the germline V gene, CDR1 is MDHEN and CDR2 is SYDVKM. CDR3 loop: CASSWRGGTHQPQHF. In nucleotides, the CDR3 is TGTGCCAGCAGTTGGCGTGGGGGGACTCATCAGCCCCAGCATTTT.

The chain combines TRBV5-6 with TRBJ1-2; 7 bases fit TRBD1. Per germline, CDR1 SGHDT and CDR2 YYEEEE. With 4 bases clipped from V and 3 bases from J, the junction kept 3 bases outside the gene matches. This CDR3 has 13 residues. The CDR3 reads CASSTGDDYGYTF. The DNA of the CDR3 is TGTGCCAGCAGCACAGGGGACGACTATGGCTACACCTTC.

V and J are TRBV7-9 and TRBJ2-1; 8 nucleotides line up with TRBD1. J lost 4 bases, V lost 5 bases, and 16 bases had no gene match. This CDR3 has 18 amino acids. The V gene's germline CDR1 is SEHNR and CDR2 FQNEAQ (reference sequence). The CDR3: CASSPLLRTGRAYNEQFF. The CDR3 nucleotides are TGTGCCAGCAGCCCACTCCTTAGGACAGGGAGAGCTTACAATGAGCAGTTCTTC.

The J gene is TRBJ1-2, the V gene TRBV3-1 (or the pseudogene TRBV3-2); D unresolved. CDR3 size: 14 residues. Germline V gene data show CDR1 as LGHDT and CDR2 as YNNKEL (reference sequence). The ends were cut back, 2 bases at V and 7 bases at J, with 14 bases in the middle. CDR3 sequence (DNA): TGTGCCAGCAGCCAATTGAGGACGGCGGGTGGCTACACCTTC. Translating it yields CASSQLRTAGGYTF.